Presented here are 27 T cell receptor beta chains from one specimen sequenced in a study of T cell repertoires in cytomegalovirus infection. TCRdb recomputed calls from the reads with MiXCR, one row per CDR3 protein. Of fewer than 650,000 distinct CDR3 sequences in the sample, roughly 42% were seen once. Their antigen targets remain unknown. The sequenced sample was cultured PBMCs, obtained from culture after CMV antigen stimulation. The receptor set was obtained from a human donor in good health (CMV status not recorded). Some clones in this sample may be carry-over from other donors' samples.

The chain links TRBV10-2 to TRBJ2-7; D is unclear. Between the trimmed V and J ends, which lost 2 bases and 0 bases, there was a span of 5 bases. This CDR3 is 13 amino acids long. Germline V gene data show CDR1 as WSHSY and CDR2 as SAAADI. CDR3 DNA: TGCGCCAGCAGTGAGGTAATCTCCTACGAGCAGTACTTC. It translates to CASSEVISYEQYF.

The chain is built from TRBV2 and TRBJ2-1; TRBD2 matches 12 bases. CDR3 length: 14 residues. After removal of 10 bases from V and 5 bases from J, the junction contained 6 bases not matched to a gene. Germline CDR1 reads SNHLY; CDR2 reads FYNNEI. The CDR3 loop is CAILLAGGNNEQFF. In nucleotides, the CDR3 is TGTGCCATTCTACTAGCGGGAGGAAACAATGAGCAGTTCTTC.

The chain combines TRBV6-5 with TRBJ2-2; D may be TRBD2 (7 bases). Germline values: CDR1 MNHEY, CDR2 SVGAGI. This CDR3 region has 15 residues. Trimming shortened V by 8 bases and J by 3 bases, and 16 bases separated the two germline ends. The CDR3 spells CASARGGAHTGELFF. In DNA form, the CDR3 reads TGTGCCAGCGCTCGAGGGGGGGCTCACACCGGGGAGCTGTTTTTT.

The V gene is TRBV2, the J gene TRBJ2-5; D gene ambiguous. Germline assignment: CDR1 SNHLY and CDR2 FYNNEI. Trimming left V 7 bases short and J 5 bases short, with 11 bases between. CDR3 length: 12 residues. DNA for the CDR3: TGTGCCAGCAAACCGGAAGTGGAGACCCAGTACTTC. Its protein is CASKPEVETQYF.

The J gene is TRBJ2-6, the V gene TRBV7-6, with D unclear. CDR1 SGHVS and CDR2 FNYEAQ come from the germline V gene. CDR3 length: 18 residues. The V gene lost 5 bases and the J gene lost 1 base, with 18 bases spanning the gap. CDR3 amino acids: CASSPHIRDKSGANVLTF. For the CDR3, the DNA is TGTGCCAGCAGCCCCCACATACGTGACAAATCTGGGGCCAACGTCCTGACTTTC.

The chain joins TRBV6-6 to TRBJ2-3; perhaps D is TRBD1 or TRBD2 (5 bases each). V lost 6 bases and J lost 1, with 14 bases in between. The germline CDR1 and CDR2 sequences are MNHNY and SVGAGI (reference sequence). The CDR3 spans 15 residues. CDR3 DNA: TGTGCCAGCAGATCGCCGGGACCACGCACAGATACGCAGTATTTT. Its protein product is CASRSPGPRTDTQYF.

J is TRBJ1-5 and V is TRBV12-3 or TRBV12-4; perhaps TRBD1 as D (5 bases). Trimming left V 5 bases short and J 5 bases short, with 16 bases between. CDR3 length: 15 amino acids. Here the CDR3 DNA reads TGTGCCAGCAGTGGGGATGGTCGCAGGGATCAGCCCCAGCATTTT. Encoded protein: CASSGDGRRDQPQHF.

The V call is TRBV4-3, the J call TRBJ2-3; TRBD1 or TRBD2 may be the D gene (5 bases each). V was trimmed by 0 bases and J by 4 bases, leaving 14 bases between them. Per the germline V gene, CDR1 is LGHNA and CDR2 is YSLEER. The CDR3 is 16 residues long. CDR3 region: CASSQDWDAGADTQYF. CDR3 bases: TGCGCCAGCAGCCAAGATTGGGACGCGGGCGCAGATACGCAGTATTTT.

The CDR3 nucleotides are TGTGCCAGTAGTATTCGGGGACAGGCACACTACGAGCAGTACTTC. Its translation is CASSIRGQAHYEQYF. This sequence joins TRBV19 and TRBJ2-7; 8 bases line up with TRBD1. This CDR3 comprises 15 residues. The germline V gene has CDR1 LNHDA and CDR2 SQIVND (reference sequence). V lost 3 bases and J lost 3; bases outside the gene matches: 7.

This chain uses TRBV10-3 with TRBJ2-7; TRBD1 aligns across 7 bases. J gave up 2 bases and V 5 bases, and 9 bases lay outside the gene matches. Germline values: CDR1 ENHRY, CDR2 SYGVKD. CDR3 length equals 15 residues. In DNA, the CDR3 is TGTGCCATCAGTTACGCTGACAGGGCTGCCTACGAGCAGTACTTC. It yields the protein CAISYADRAAYEQYF.

This clonotype was picked up a small number of times. This chain links TRBV6-5 with TRBJ2-3; 7 bases agree with TRBD2. V shed 4 bases and J 4 bases; nucleotides not matched to a gene: 20. Germline V CDR1 and CDR2: MNHEY, SVGAGI. The CDR3 consists of 19 residues. CDR3 sequence: CASSSRSTSKAGRSDTQYF. CDR3 nucleotides: TGTGCCAGCAGTTCTCGTAGCACAAGTAAAGCGGGAAGGTCAGATACGCAGTATTTT.

A single count supports this clonotype. This chain uses TRBV11-2 with TRBJ2-5, with D unresolved. Germline-derived CDR1 and CDR2 are SGHAT and FQNNGV. This CDR3 region has 13 residues. V was clipped by 2 bases and J by 3 bases, with 7 bases between them. The CDR3 DNA sequence: TGTGCCAGCAGCTTAAACTCCGAAGAGACCCAGTACTTC. As protein: CASSLNSEETQYF.

This chain links TRBV20-1 with TRBJ2-1; 10 nucleotides agree with TRBD1. This CDR3 contains 14 residues. Germline lookup yields CDR1 DFQATT and CDR2 SNEGSKA (reference sequence). Trimming cost V 6 bases and J 5 bases; bases outside gene matches: 7. Written as DNA, the CDR3 is TGCAGTGCCTCGAGGGACAGGGGTCACAATGAGCAGTTCTTC. Protein product: CSASRDRGHNEQFF.

There are a few counts of this clonotype. The chain joins TRBV7-2 to TRBJ2-7; unclear D gene. The CDR3 consists of 13 residues. Trimming pared 3 bases from V and 2 bases from J, leaving 8 bases between. Germline V lookup: CDR1 SGHTA, CDR2 FQGNSA. CDR3 loop: CASSFFQTYEQYF. CDR3 bases: TGTGCCAGCAGCTTCTTCCAAACCTACGAGCAGTACTTC.

This clonotype has a handful of counts. This CDR3 is CASSSPMGQSYNEQFF. For the CDR3, the DNA is TGTGCCAGCAGCTCACCGATGGGACAGTCCTACAATGAGCAGTTCTTC. This rearrangement joins TRBV7-8 to TRBJ2-1, with 7 nucleotides matching TRBD1. Germline lookup yields CDR1 SGHVS and CDR2 FQNEAQ. Trimming removed 4 bases from V and 1 base from J; junction bases left unmatched: 7. This CDR3 has 16 residues.

The chain recombines TRBV4-1 with TRBJ2-7; D not certain. Trimming took off 0 bases at V and 9 bases at J, with 12 bases between the two ends. Germline V gene data show CDR1 as MGHRA and CDR2 as YSYEKL. This CDR3 comprises 13 residues. Here the CDR3 DNA reads TGCGCCAGCAGCCAAGAGGCCAACTCCGGGCAGTACTTC. Protein: CASSQEANSGQYF.

This clonotype was counted between two and nine times. This sequence joins TRBV27 and TRBJ1-2; D is unclear. The V end lost 5 bases, the J end lost 4 bases, and 11 bases lay between the germline ends. Germline V gene data show CDR1 as MNHEY and CDR2 as SMNVEV (reference sequence). The CDR3 runs 13 residues. CDR3 sequence reads: CASSPWQSYGYTF. As DNA, the CDR3 is TGTGCCAGCAGTCCGTGGCAAAGCTATGGCTACACCTTC.

This clonotype was detected only a few times. This sequence joins TRBV20-1 and TRBJ2-3; a possible D gene is TRBD1 (5 bases). The CDR3 is made up of 15 amino acids. Germline V gene lookup returns CDR1 DFQATT and CDR2 SNEGSKA (reference sequence). V was clipped by 0 bases and J by 3 bases, with 13 bases between them. The CDR3 protein is CSARDWGGPTDTQYF. In DNA form, the CDR3 reads TGCAGTGCTAGAGATTGGGGCGGTCCTACAGATACGCAGTATTTT.

This chain uses TRBV2 with TRBJ2-5; D remains ambiguous. Trimming took 4 bases from V and 2 from J, leaving 8 bases between them. CDR1 SNHLY and CDR2 FYNNEI come from the germline V gene. There are 13 residues in the CDR3. For the CDR3, the DNA is TGTGCCAGCAGTGGCCTGAAACAAGAGACCCAGTACTTC. It yields the protein CASSGLKQETQYF.

The chain has TRBV20-1 and TRBJ2-1, with D possibly TRBD1 on 6 matching bases. The V gene lost 2 bases and the J gene lost 6 bases, with 14 bases spanning the gap. CDR1 DFQATT and CDR2 SNEGSKA come from the germline V gene (reference sequence). The CDR3 length is 14 residues. The CDR3, as DNA: TGCAGTGCTAGATCCGGGACAAGTCTCAATGAGCAGTTCTTC. Translated, it gives CSARSGTSLNEQFF.

CDR3 amino acids: CASSVRDQRGTDTQYF. The CDR3 DNA reads as TGTGCCAGCAGTGTCCGGGACCAGCGGGGGACAGATACGCAGTATTTT. The genes are TRBV27 and TRBJ2-3; 8 nucleotides match TRBD2. The CDR3 consists of 16 residues. Germline V CDR1 and CDR2: MNHEY, SMNVEV (reference sequence). Losses at the gene ends were 5 bases for V and 3 bases for J; bases not matched to a gene: 10.

This sequence joins TRBV5-6 and TRBJ2-1, with 9 bases identical to TRBD1. With V trimmed by 0 bases and J by 4 bases, 5 bases remained unmatched. This CDR3 spans 16 amino acids. Germline CDR1 reads SGHDT; CDR2 reads YYEEEE. The CDR3 loop reads CASSLVRTGVYNEQFF. The CDR3 coding sequence is TGTGCCAGCAGCTTGGTTCGGACAGGGGTTTACAATGAGCAGTTCTTC.

V is TRBV10-2 and J is TRBJ2-7; D might be TRBD1 or TRBD2, each matching 5 bases. Looked up from germline, CDR1 is WSHSY and CDR2 is SAAADI. There are 15 residues in the CDR3. The V end was cut by 0 bases, the J end by 2 bases, with 11 bases between. Written as DNA, the CDR3 is TGCGCCAGCAGTGAGTCTCGGGACGCGGCCTACGAGCAGTACTTC. This sequence encodes CASSESRDAAYEQYF.

This rearrangement joins TRBV7-6 to TRBJ2-2; 9 bases map to TRBD2. The CDR3 length is 19 residues. J gave up 1 base and V 1 base, and 10 bases lay outside the gene matches. Germline CDR1 reads SGHVS; CDR2 reads FNYEAQ. CDR3 nucleotide sequence: TGTGCCAGCAGCTTAGGCGGCGGGGGGGACCTGCTGAACACCGGGGAGCTGTTTTTT. Its translation: CASSLGGGGDLLNTGELFF.

This chain connects TRBV10-3 to TRBJ1-1; D is possibly TRBD1 (6 bases). From germline, CDR1 is ENHRY and CDR2 SYGVKD. The V and J ends lost 5 bases and 8 bases respectively, with 15 bases between them. This CDR3 comprises 13 residues. For the CDR3, the DNA is TGTGCCATCAGTCCGGGACACACTGGAGAAGCTTTCTTT. Protein product: CAISPGHTGEAFF.

The chain links TRBV7-2 to TRBJ2-5; TRBD2 matches 10 bases. Germline loops: CDR1 SGHTA, CDR2 FQGNSA. This CDR3 is 15 amino acids long. Trimming cost V 2 bases and J 4 bases; bases outside gene matches: 4. The CDR3 reads CASSLLAGARETQYF. The CDR3 coding sequence is TGTGCCAGCAGCTTACTAGCGGGGGCCCGAGAGACCCAGTACTTC.

The chain is built from TRBV20-1 and TRBJ2-1; 7 bases agree with TRBD2. This CDR3 comprises 16 residues. Germline CDR1 reads DFQATT; CDR2 reads SNEGSKA (reference sequence). V was pared by 2 bases and J by 4 bases, with 11 bases of the junction left unmatched. CDR3 sequence: CSARPPGLTGYNEQFF. The DNA for the CDR3 is TGCAGTGCTAGACCTCCGGGACTAACCGGTTACAATGAGCAGTTCTTC.